Each of the 22 T cell receptor beta chains below was sequenced from the same sample in a study of blood T cell repertoires in COVID-19. Sequencing was performed with immunoSEQ multiplex PCR; in TCRdb, only in-frame clones are kept and a portion is missing. The data hold fewer than 95,000 clones, with roughly 88% observed a single time. The source material was peripheral blood. The receptors stem from a man between 60 and 75 years old with acute or convalescent COVID-19.

This chain links TRBV28 with TRBJ1-2, with D possibly being TRBD1 (5 bases). The CDR3 sequence is 14 residues long. V lost 5 bases to trimming and J lost 0 bases, with 10 bases between them. Germline CDR1 reads MDHEN; CDR2 reads SYDVKM. Written as DNA, the CDR3 is TGTGCCAGCAGTCGGGCAGGGCCTAACTATGGCTACACCTTC. Translation: CASSRAGPNYGYTF.

The genes are TRBV9 and TRBJ1-4; unclear D gene. V was trimmed by 3 bases and J by 4 bases, leaving 4 bases between them. There are 12 residues in the CDR3. Germline CDR1 is SGDLS and CDR2 is YYNGEE. The CDR3 reads CASSDNNEKLFF. The DNA for the CDR3 is TGTGCCAGCAGCGATAATAATGAAAAACTGTTTTTT.

Written as DNA, the CDR3 is TGTGCCAGCAGTTACGTGGGGCCGGTCGACCTCCACTTT. Protein: CASSYVGPVDLHF. The rearrangement joins TRBV6-6 to TRBJ1-6, with D possibly matching TRBD1 (5 bases). The V gene's germline CDR1 is MNHNY and CDR2 SVGAGI (reference sequence). Trimming pared 2 bases from V and 15 bases from J, leaving 14 bases between. CDR3 length equals 13 residues.

This sequence joins TRBV7-9 and TRBJ1-1; D may be TRBD1 (5 bases). The CDR3 spans 14 residues. Germline lookup yields CDR1 SEHNR and CDR2 FQNEAQ (reference sequence). V was shortened by 1 base and J by 3 bases, with 9 bases between the two germline ends. The CDR3 here is CASSLESGDTEAFF. The CDR3 region has the DNA TGTGCCAGCAGCTTAGAATCGGGGGACACTGAAGCTTTCTTT.

V is TRBV4-1 and J is TRBJ1-2; D is perhaps TRBD1 (5 bases). V was clipped by 1 base and J by 8 bases, with 17 bases between them. The germline V gene encodes CDR1 MGHRA and CDR2 YSYEKL. CDR3 length: 15 residues. The CDR3 DNA is TGCGCCAGCAGCCAAGTTATAGGGGTCTCCGGAGGCTACACCTTC. Translation gives CASSQVIGVSGGYTF.

The chain links TRBV27 to TRBJ2-7, with TRBD1 matching 8 bases. Germline V gene sequence: CDR1 MNHEY, CDR2 SMNVEV (reference sequence). V shed 5 bases and J 0 bases; nucleotides not matched to a gene: 3. This CDR3 is 14 amino acids long. CDR3 nucleotides: TGTGCCAGCAGTGACAGGGGAAGCTCCTACGAGCAGTACTTC. Translation gives CASSDRGSSYEQYF.

J is TRBJ1-5 and V is TRBV6-5; maybe TRBD1 (5 bases). The V and J ends lost 4 bases and 0 bases respectively, with 10 bases between them. The CDR3 covers 15 residues. The germline gives CDR1 MNHEY, CDR2 SVGAGI. The CDR3 is CASSFGHTSNQPQHF. CDR3 bases: TGTGCCAGCAGTTTCGGACATACTAGCAATCAGCCCCAGCATTTT.

The J gene is TRBJ2-1, the V gene TRBV6-5; perhaps TRBD1 as D (7 bases). This CDR3 has 14 residues. Germline-derived CDR1 and CDR2 are MNHEY and SVGAGI. V was clipped by 8 bases and J by 5 bases, with 16 bases between them. The DNA for the CDR3 is TGTGCCAGCCAGGGGGGCCCCCTCGACAATGAGCAGTTCTTC. Its protein is CASQGGPLDNEQFF.

This clone appeared a few times. The rearrangement links TRBV18 to TRBJ1-1; the match to TRBD1 covers 12 bases. The CDR3 length is 18 residues. Germline loops: CDR1 KGHSH, CDR2 LQKENI. The junction had 10 bases not matched to a gene; V was cut back by 2 bases and J by 3 bases. The CDR3 here is CASSPKGQGATLDTEAFF. CDR3 bases: TGTGCCAGCTCACCAAAGGGACAGGGGGCAACTTTGGACACTGAAGCTTTCTTT.

For the CDR3, the DNA is TGTGCCAGCTCACCGCGCGGCTCTCTGAACACTGAAGCTTTCTTT. Protein product: CASSPRGSLNTEAFF. J is TRBJ1-1 and V is TRBV18; no clear D. V shed 3 bases and J shed 0 bases, with 11 bases lying between them. CDR3 length: 15 amino acids. The V gene's germline CDR1 is KGHSH and CDR2 LQKENI.

The rearrangement joins TRBV30 to TRBJ1-5; D unclear. The CDR3 is 18 residues long. Germline CDR1 is GTSNPN and CDR2 is SVGIG (reference sequence). The V gene lost 2 bases and the J gene lost 0 bases, with 20 bases spanning the gap. Here the CDR3 DNA reads TGTGCCTGGAGTCCCGGCAGCCTCCGGGGTTATAGCAATCAGCCCCAGCATTTT. Translating it yields CAWSPGSLRGYSNQPQHF. Based on the CDR3 plus reference TRBV30 and TRBJ1-5, the full variable domain is SQTIHQWPATLVQPVGSPLSLECTVEGTSNPNLYWYRQAAGRGLQLLFYSVGIGQISSEVPQNLSASRPQDRQFILSSKKLLLSDSGFYLCAWSPGSLRGYSNQPQHFGDGTRLSIL.

V is TRBV10-2 and J is TRBJ1-4; D is ambiguous. Trimming cost V 5 bases and J 6 bases, with 13 bases left between them. Germline V lookup: CDR1 WSHSY, CDR2 SAAADI. The CDR3 totals 14 residues. For the CDR3, the DNA is TGCGCCAGCAGTCCAGAGGTGTTGTATGAAAAACTGTTTTTT. Protein product: CASSPEVLYEKLFF.

The chain combines TRBV7-6 with TRBJ2-1; D is possibly TRBD2 (6 bases). CDR3 length: 11 residues. The V gene's germline CDR1 is SGHVS and CDR2 FNYEAQ. With 7 bases removed from V and 6 bases from J, the gap between germline ends came to 7 bases. CDR3 loop: CASIGGNEQFF. CDR3 in DNA: TGTGCCAGCATCGGGGGCAATGAGCAGTTCTTC.

This chain uses TRBV3-1 (or the pseudogene TRBV3-2) with TRBJ2-1; 7 bases are a match to TRBD2. The CDR3 contains 15 residues. Germline V CDR1 and CDR2: LGHDT, YNNKEL (reference sequence). Trimming cost V 4 bases and J 7 bases; bases outside gene matches: 10. The CDR3, as DNA: TGTGCCAGCAGCCGACTAGCAACCAACCCTAATGAGCAGTTCTTC. It codes for CASSRLATNPNEQFF.

This chain uses TRBV7-9 with TRBJ2-3, with D possibly TRBD1 on 7 matching bases. The CDR3 is 16 residues long. CDR1 and CDR2 (germline): SEHNR, FQNEAQ (reference sequence). The ends were cut back, 3 bases at V and 5 bases at J, with 18 bases in the middle. DNA of the CDR3: TGTGCCAGCAGCTTTCCGACAGGGAGGACGGGAGATACGCAGTATTTT. This encodes CASSFPTGRTGDTQYF.

This chain connects TRBV5-6 to TRBJ2-5; 12 bases line up with TRBD2. The CDR3 contains 17 residues. The V gene end was trimmed by 3 bases and the J gene end by 5 bases; junction bases not matched to a gene: 11. Germline assignment: CDR1 SGHDT and CDR2 YYEEEE. The CDR3: CASSSGRLAGVGETQYF. CDR3 sequence (DNA): TGTGCCAGCAGCTCGGGAAGACTAGCGGGAGTCGGGGAGACCCAGTACTTC.

The rearrangement joins TRBV5-1 to TRBJ1-1; D might be TRBD1 (6 bases). Germline V gene data show CDR1 as SGHRS and CDR2 as YFSETQ. V shed 0 bases and J shed 5 bases, with 14 bases lying between them. The CDR3 runs to 15 residues. The CDR3 DNA follows: TGCGCCAGCAGCTTGGGGCCAGGGGAAGAGACTGAAGCTTTCTTT. This gives the protein CASSLGPGEETEAFF.

The rearrangement uses TRBV24-1 and TRBJ2-1; 7 bases map to TRBD1. J lost 6 bases, V lost 4 bases, and 8 bases had no gene match. Looked up from germline, CDR1 is KGHDR and CDR2 is SFDVKD. The CDR3 consists of 15 residues. The CDR3 DNA sequence: TGTGCCACCAGTGAGCCGGGACAGCGGATCAATGAGCAGTTCTTC. The encoded protein is CATSEPGQRINEQFF.

The chain carries TRBV5-1 and TRBJ2-5; 9 bases are shared with TRBD1. After removal of 4 bases from V and 4 bases from J, the junction contained 5 bases not matched to a gene. The CDR3 spans 14 residues. Germline V gene lookup returns CDR1 SGHRS and CDR2 YFSETQ. The CDR3 here is CASSRKQGAETQYF. The CDR3 DNA reads TGCGCCAGCAGCCGGAAACAGGGGGCAGAGACCCAGTACTTC.

This clone was recorded once. The rearrangement uses TRBV24-1 and TRBJ2-5, with 11 bases lining up with TRBD2. Germline assignment: CDR1 KGHDR and CDR2 SFDVKD. The junction had 3 bases not matched to a gene; V was cut back by 4 bases and J by 3 bases. The CDR3 totals 15 residues. CDR3 nucleotide sequence: TGTGCCACCAGTGACACGACTAGCGGGAAAGAGACCCAGTACTTC. Translation gives CATSDTTSGKETQYF.

This clone was recorded a few times. CDR3 DNA: TGTGCTAGTGGTTTGGTACACGGGACAGGCGTCGGTATCTATGGCTACACCTTC. This sequence encodes CASGLVHGTGVGIYGYTF. The genes are TRBV12-5 and TRBJ1-2, with TRBD1 matching over 8 bases. Trimming at V came to 0 bases and at J to 4 bases, leaving 13 bases not matched to a gene. This CDR3 has 18 residues. Germline V CDR1 and CDR2: LGHNT, FRNRAP.

The chain carries TRBV5-1 and TRBJ2-5; perhaps TRBD2 as D (6 bases). The germline V and J ends were trimmed by 0 bases and 2 bases, with 17 bases remaining between them. CDR1 and CDR2 from the germline V gene are SGHRS and YFSETQ. There are 17 residues in the CDR3. The CDR3 protein is CASSLGATRALQETQYF. The CDR3 DNA is TGCGCCAGCAGCTTGGGGGCGACTAGGGCTTTACAAGAGACCCAGTACTTC. Full variable domain (outside the CDR3, taken from reference TRBV5-1 and TRBJ2-5): KAGVTQTPRYLIKTRGQQVTLSCSPISGHRSVSWYQQTPGQGLQFLFEYFSETQRNKGNFPGRFSGRQFSNSRSEMNVSTLELGDSALYLCASSLGATRALQETQYFGPGTRLLVL.